The 28 T cell receptor beta chains below were found in one sample sequenced in a study of OX40 agonist ivuxolimab in advanced cancers. TCRdb keeps only in-frame clones here, not all; method: immunoSEQ multiplex PCR. The sample holds 60,000 or so clones, 90% to 95% seen once. The sample was CD4+ or CD8+ T cells sorted from blood, taken in a trial of the OX40 agonist ivuxolimab. The origin of the receptors is an adult with an advanced solid tumor such as melanoma, head and neck, liver or kidney cancer.

The chain uses TRBV19 and TRBJ1-3; weak D call: TRBD1 (5 bases). Germline CDR1 LNHDA, CDR2 SQIVND (reference sequence). The CDR3 consists of 12 residues. Trimming took off 6 bases at V and 4 bases at J, with 7 bases between the two ends. The CDR3 is CASSDSGNTIYF. CDR3 nucleotides: TGTGCCAGTAGCGACAGCGGAAACACCATATATTTT.

The chain combines TRBV9 with TRBJ1-5; 10 bases are shared with TRBD1. This CDR3 contains 15 residues. The V gene end was trimmed by 4 bases and the J gene end by 2 bases; junction bases not matched to a gene: 3. Germline lookup yields CDR1 SGDLS and CDR2 YYNGEE. The CDR3 region is CASSSGTGGNQPQHF. The DNA for the CDR3 is TGTGCCAGCAGCTCAGGGACAGGGGGCAATCAGCCCCAGCATTTT.

The chain has TRBV27 and TRBJ1-5; 7 nucleotides match TRBD1. V shed 3 bases and J 0 bases; nucleotides not matched to a gene: 2. The CDR3 sequence is 15 residues long. Germline values: CDR1 MNHEY, CDR2 SMNVEV (reference sequence). In DNA, the CDR3 is TGTGCCAGCAGTTTGGGACAGCATAGCAATCAGCCCCAGCATTTT. Amino acids: CASSLGQHSNQPQHF.

This clone was detected only a few times. The chain is built from TRBV6-4 and TRBJ2-3, with TRBD2 identical over 8 bases. With V trimmed by 2 bases and J by 1 base, 2 bases remained unmatched. This CDR3 contains 15 residues. Germline V gene data show CDR1 as MRHNA and CDR2 as SNTAGT. The CDR3 loop is CASSDTAGGTDTQYF. The CDR3 DNA sequence: TGTGCCAGCAGTGACACAGCGGGAGGCACAGATACGCAGTATTTT.

This clone showed up just once. The chain employs TRBV5-6 and TRBJ2-7; 7 bases line up with TRBD1. The J segment lost 0 bases and the V segment lost 2 bases, leaving 5 bases of the junction unmatched. This CDR3 spans 15 amino acids. CDR1 and CDR2 (germline): SGHDT, YYEEEE. Here the CDR3 reads CASSFVDRSSYEQYF. CDR3 sequence (DNA): TGTGCCAGCAGCTTCGTGGACAGGAGCTCCTACGAGCAGTACTTC.

This rearrangement joins TRBV4-1 to TRBJ2-2, with 11 bases that match TRBD2. Trimming at V came to 0 bases and at J to 4 bases, leaving 4 bases not matched to a gene. Germline assignment: CDR1 MGHRA and CDR2 YSYEKL. This CDR3 is built from 17 residues. The CDR3 region is CASSQDTSGGITGELFF. Written as DNA, the CDR3 is TGCGCCAGCAGCCAAGATACTAGCGGGGGAATCACCGGGGAGCTGTTTTTT.

The chain employs TRBV11-2 and TRBJ2-1; maybe TRBD2 (6 bases). This CDR3 is 15 amino acids long. Trimming shortened V by 1 base and J by 3 bases, and 10 bases separated the two germline ends. From germline, CDR1 is SGHAT and CDR2 FQNNGV. The CDR3 bases are TGTGCCAGCAGCTTAGGGTCTAGCGACTACAATGAGCAGTTCTTC. Amino acid sequence: CASSLGSSDYNEQFF.

The chain joins TRBV6-6 to TRBJ1-4, with a tentative D call TRBD1 (6 bases). Germline-derived CDR1 and CDR2 are MNHNY and SVGAGI (reference sequence). The CDR3 sequence is 13 residues long. V was clipped by 5 bases and J by 5 bases, with 9 bases between them. The CDR3, as DNA: TGTGCCAGCAGTGTAGGGGGGAATGAAAAACTGTTTTTT. Protein product: CASSVGGNEKLFF.

This chain links TRBV5-8 with TRBJ1-1; 10 positions match TRBD1. CDR1 is SGHTS, CDR2 YDEGEE, per germline. The CDR3 spans 13 residues. Trimming took 7 bases from V and 6 from J; bases not matched to a gene: 6. Written as DNA, the CDR3 is TGTGCCAGCGGACCGGGACAGGGGCCTGAAGCTTTCTTT. Its translation: CASGPGQGPEAFF.

This rearrangement joins TRBV7-8 to TRBJ2-2; a possible D gene is TRBD2 (7 bases). The CDR3 extends over 17 amino acids. Germline V gives CDR1 SGHVS, CDR2 FQNEAQ. Trimming cost V 5 bases and J 0 bases, with 16 bases left between them. The CDR3, as DNA: TGTGCCAGCAGCCTTCTAGGGGGGGATACGAACACCGGGGAGCTGTTTTTT. Translation: CASSLLGGDTNTGELFF.

The chain is built from TRBV5-6 and TRBJ1-4, with no clear D. The CDR3 runs 13 residues. The V end was cut by 1 base, the J end by 10 bases, with 11 bases between. The V gene's germline CDR1 is SGHDT and CDR2 YYEEEE. The CDR3 region is CASSLLRKGKLFF. CDR3 DNA sequence: TGTGCCAGCAGCTTGTTAAGGAAGGGAAAACTGTTTTTT.

This chain links TRBV27 with TRBJ1-2; TRBD1 agrees at 7 bases. The junction had 4 bases not matched to a gene; V was cut back by 2 bases and J by 4 bases. This CDR3 has 14 amino acids. Germline CDR1 MNHEY, CDR2 SMNVEV (reference sequence). CDR3: CASSLTRDSYGYTF. In DNA, the CDR3 is TGTGCCAGCAGTTTAACCCGGGACAGCTATGGCTACACCTTC.

V gene TRBV10-3 combines with J gene TRBJ2-5, with D perhaps TRBD2 (5 bases). Germline loops: CDR1 ENHRY, CDR2 SYGVKD. The V end was cut by 2 bases, the J end by 5 bases, with 18 bases between. This CDR3 contains 16 residues. In DNA form, the CDR3 reads TGTGCCATCAGTGAGCCCAAGGACCTAGCCCCCGAGACCCAGTACTTC. This translates into CAISEPKDLAPETQYF.

This chain links TRBV15 with TRBJ2-7, with 8 positions matching TRBD2. The germline CDR1 and CDR2 sequences are LNHNV and YYDKDF (reference sequence). The CDR3 totals 15 residues. V gave up 4 bases and J gave up 4 bases; unmatched junction bases: 9. This CDR3 is CATSTDGGVGYEQYF. The DNA of the CDR3 is TGTGCCACCAGCACCGACGGGGGGGTGGGTTACGAGCAGTACTTC.

The chain links TRBV7-8 to TRBJ2-5; D remains ambiguous. The germline V gene encodes CDR1 SGHVS and CDR2 FQNEAQ. This CDR3 is built from 13 residues. Trimming stripped 4 bases from V and 5 bases from J, with 11 bases between. The CDR3 reads CASSSENEETQYF. CDR3 in DNA: TGTGCCAGCAGCTCCGAAAACGAGGAGACCCAGTACTTC.

The rearrangement joins TRBV10-1 to TRBJ2-1; 11 nucleotides agree with TRBD2. Germline V gene lookup returns CDR1 WNHNN and CDR2 SYGVQD (reference sequence). The CDR3 has 18 residues. The junction had 15 bases not matched to a gene; V was cut back by 10 bases and J by 1 base. The DNA for the CDR3 is TGCGCCATCAAACAGGGTGGGCTAGCGGGAGGATCCTACAATGAGCAGTTCTTC. It translates to CAIKQGGLAGGSYNEQFF.

This chain connects TRBV7-4 to TRBJ1-4, with a possible D match to TRBD1 (6 bases). V dropped 1 base and J dropped 1 base, with 7 bases sitting between them. This CDR3 contains 15 residues. Germline-derived CDR1 and CDR2 are SGHVT and SQSDAQ. CDR3 nucleotides: TGTGCCAGCAGCTTAGGGGGGCGAACTAATGAAAAACTGTTTTTT. Amino acid sequence: CASSLGGRTNEKLFF. The full variable domain, rest sourced from reference TRBV7-4 and TRBJ1-4, is GAGVSQSPRYKVAKRGRDVALRCDSISGHVTLYWYRQTLGQGSEVLTYSQSDAQRDKSGRPSGRFSAERPERSVSTLKIQRTEQGDSAVYLCASSLGGRTNEKLFFGSGTQLSVL.

The V and J genes are TRBV7-8 and TRBJ1-1; 7 nucleotides match TRBD1. J gave up 4 bases and V 1 base, and 3 bases lay outside the gene matches. This CDR3 comprises 14 residues. Germline V gene lookup returns CDR1 SGHVS and CDR2 FQNEAQ. Written as DNA, the CDR3 is TGTGCCAGCAGCTTAGACAGGGGTGGCACTGAAGCTTTCTTT. Encoded protein: CASSLDRGGTEAFF.

This rearrangement joins TRBV7-9 to TRBJ1-4; D is perhaps TRBD1 (5 bases). Trimming pared 3 bases from V and 8 bases from J, leaving 25 bases between. The length of the CDR3 is 18 residues. Germline CDR1 SEHNR, CDR2 FQNEAQ (reference sequence). The CDR3 region has the DNA TGTGCCAGCAGCTTCCCCACGACCGCAGACAGCGCCGGGGAAAAACTGTTTTTT. Translated, it gives CASSFPTTADSAGEKLFF.

The chain couples TRBV27 to TRBJ1-2; D is unclear. Trimming removed 4 bases from V and 7 bases from J, with 13 bases in between. Germline-derived CDR1 and CDR2 are MNHEY and SMNVEV (reference sequence). This CDR3 has 13 amino acids. The CDR3 is CASSYWSEGGYTF. As DNA, the CDR3 is TGTGCCAGCAGTTACTGGTCAGAGGGTGGCTACACCTTC.

The rearrangement uses TRBV27 and TRBJ1-2; 10 nucleotides align to TRBD1. Unmatched junction bases numbered 3, after V lost 4 bases and J lost 4 bases. Germline V gene lookup returns CDR1 MNHEY and CDR2 SMNVEV (reference sequence). This CDR3 is 14 amino acids long. CDR3 residues: CASSYDRGLYGYTF. The CDR3 bases are TGTGCCAGCAGTTACGACAGGGGGCTCTATGGCTACACCTTC.

CDR3 loop: CASSAPRDSLSYEQYF. The CDR3 region has the DNA TGTGCCAGCAGTGCCCCAAGGGACTCGCTCTCCTACGAGCAGTACTTC. The chain combines TRBV28 with TRBJ2-5; D possibly corresponds to TRBD2 (6 bases). The DNA end favors TRBJ2-7, so the J call may be wrong. CDR3 length: 16 residues. Germline CDR1 reads MDHEN; CDR2 reads SYDVKM.

The genes are TRBV5-6 and TRBJ1-1; 8 positions agree with TRBD1. Germline-derived CDR1 and CDR2 are SGHDT and YYEEEE. V lost 4 bases, J lost 0 bases, and 5 bases stayed unmatched. The CDR3 covers 15 residues. Here the CDR3 reads CASSPRQGMNTEAFF. CDR3 DNA sequence: TGTGCCAGCAGCCCGAGACAGGGGATGAACACTGAAGCTTTCTTT.

V is TRBV19 and J is TRBJ2-7, with TRBD2 identical over 8 bases. V shed 3 bases, J shed 1 base, and the junction held 8 bases outside the gene matches. The germline V gene has CDR1 LNHDA and CDR2 SQIVND (reference sequence). This CDR3 spans 16 amino acids. For the CDR3, the DNA is TGTGCCAGTAGTATCTCCGAAGCGGGAGTTTCCTACGAGCAGTACTTC. It specifies CASSISEAGVSYEQYF.

V is TRBV5-8 and J is TRBJ1-5, with D unresolved. Trimming shortened V by 0 bases and J by 10 bases, and 5 bases separated the two germline ends. The CDR3 extends over 11 amino acids. CDR1 SGHTS and CDR2 YDEGEE come from the germline V gene. This CDR3 reads CASSLGSPQHF. The CDR3 region has the DNA TGTGCCAGCAGCTTGGGGAGCCCCCAGCATTTT.

This clone was recorded once. The chain is built from TRBV5-1 and TRBJ2-2; 9 bases line up with TRBD2. Germline lookup yields CDR1 SGHRS and CDR2 YFSETQ. V trimming: 0 bases; J trimming: 1 base; junction bases outside the gene matches: 4. This CDR3 has 17 residues. The CDR3 nucleotides are TGCGCCAGCAGCTTGGCCCTAGCGGGGCGGAACACCGGGGAGCTGTTTTTT. Translated, it gives CASSLALAGRNTGELFF.

V and J are TRBV11-2 and TRBJ2-3; 7 positions match TRBD1. Germline CDR1 and CDR2: SGHAT and FQNNGV. The CDR3 runs 13 residues. The V segment lost 6 bases and the J segment 3 bases; nucleotides outside the gene matches: 3. CDR3 in amino acids: CASRRGRTDTQYF. The DNA of the CDR3 is TGTGCCAGCAGGAGGGGGCGTACAGATACGCAGTATTTT.

This clone has a single count. One end of the junction is discordant with germline, which a read error may explain. The DNA of the CDR3 is TGTGCCAGCAGCTTGTCAGCGGGCCAAGAGACCCAGTACTTC. Translated, it gives CASSLSAGQETQYF. The chain carries TRBV5-1 and TRBJ2-5; a weak D match, TRBD2 (6 bases). The CDR3 runs 14 residues. CDR1 is SGHRS and CDR2 is YFSETQ in the germline V gene. Complete variable domain (other parts from reference TRBV5-1 and TRBJ2-5): KAGVTQTPRYLIKTRGQQVTLSCSPISGHRSVSWYQQTPGQGLQFLFEYFSETQRNKGNFPGRFSGRQFSNSRSEMNVSTLELGDSALYLCASSLSAGQETQYFGPGTRLLVL.